Following are 25 T cell receptor beta chains from one sample sequenced in a study of tumor and adjacent non-tumor tissue in lung cancer. A modified ARM-PCR protocol with three rounds of nested PCR amplified TCRbeta. TCRdb re-analysed the multiplex PCR reads in MiXCR, keeping a single row per CDR3 protein. The sample lists 200,000 to 250,000 distinct CDR3 sequences, 71% occurring once. RNA was extracted from bulk tissue without any cell sorting. Input material: lung tumor tissue. The source is a man aged 55 to 70 with non-small cell lung cancer.

The CDR3 here is CSSWDIGGNTIYF. The CDR3, as DNA: TGCAGTTCTTGGGACATAGGAGGAAACACCATATATTTT. The chain joins TRBV20-1 to TRBJ1-3, with a weak D call TRBD1 (6 bases). The V and J ends lost 8 bases and 4 bases respectively, with 15 bases between them. This CDR3 comprises 13 residues. Per the germline V gene, CDR1 is DFQATT and CDR2 is SNEGSKA (reference sequence).

Notes on this clonotype: Here the CDR3 omits its conserved ending phenylalanine or tryptophan, so a read error is the likely source. The chain links TRBV20-1 to TRBJ2-3; D is unclear. The V gene's germline CDR1 is DFQATT and CDR2 SNEGSKA (reference sequence). Trimming pared 3 bases from V and 3 bases from J, leaving 13 bases between. CDR3 length equals 14 residues. DNA for the CDR3: TGCAGTGCTAGGCCCTTCTCAAATACAGATACGCAGTATTAT. Protein sequence: CSARPFSNTDTQYY.

Comments on this clonotype: A much larger clone lies a single base off, so this may be a read error. The J gene is TRBJ2-3, the V gene TRBV20-1; 11 nucleotides line up with TRBD2. Per germline, CDR1 DFQATT and CDR2 SNEGSKA (reference sequence). The CDR3 contains 17 residues. This CDR3 reads CTARETLAGAATDTQYF. CDR3 bases: TGCACTGCTAGAGAAACACTAGCGGGAGCCGCTACAGATACGCAGTATTTT.

The chain has TRBV6-2 or TRBV6-3 and TRBJ2-2, with D perhaps TRBD1 (6 bases). The CDR3 spans 13 residues. The V end lost 6 bases, the J end lost 4 bases, and 9 bases lay between the germline ends. Germline-derived CDR1 and CDR2 are MNHEY and SVGEGT. For the CDR3, the DNA is TGTGCCAGCAGAAGGGGGATCACCGGGGAGCTGTTTTTT. As protein: CASRRGITGELFF.

To note about this clonotype: The junction does not match germline at one end; this may be a read error. V and J are TRBV11-2 and TRBJ2-3; D remains ambiguous. This CDR3 is built from 16 residues. Germline-derived CDR1 and CDR2 are SGHAT and FQNNGV. The CDR3 region has the DNA TGTGCCAGCACTCCGTGTACAGTCCGAGGAACAGATACGCTGTATTTT. Protein product: CASTPCTVRGTDTLYF.

This clonotype was counted at least ten times. The rearrangement links TRBV29-1 to TRBJ1-2, with unresolved D. This CDR3 has 16 residues. Looked up from germline, CDR1 is SQVTM and CDR2 is ANQGSEA. Trimming removed 2 bases from V and 4 bases from J, with 20 bases in between. CDR3 in DNA: TGCAGCGTTGAACGCGGACCGAATACAAGAGGCTATGGCTACACCTTC. As protein: CSVERGPNTRGYGYTF.

About this clonotype itself: The conserved final phenylalanine or tryptophan is absent from the CDR3, which likely points to a read error. CDR3 bases: TGTGCCAGCGGCGCTCGACATACGAACACCGGGGAGCTGTTTATT. This translates into CASGARHTNTGELFI. V usage is TRBV11-3 and J usage is TRBJ2-2; D unresolved. Germline V lookup: CDR1 SGHNT, CDR2 YENEEA. The CDR3 runs to 15 residues. V lost 8 bases to trimming and J lost 0 bases, with 13 bases between them.

Points on this clonotype: One end of the junction varies from germline; a read error may be responsible. This chain connects TRBV6-1 to TRBJ1-5, with TRBD1 as a possible D gene (6 bases). The germline gives CDR1 MNHNS, CDR2 SASEGT. There are 15 residues in the CDR3. The CDR3 region is CASSVQPGGNQPQHF. In DNA form, the CDR3 reads TGTGCCAGCAGTGTACAACCCGGGGGCAATCAGCCCCAGCATTTC.

The V gene is TRBV20-1, the J gene TRBJ1-3; perhaps TRBD1 as D (5 bases). The germline V and J ends were trimmed by 5 bases and 0 bases, with 14 bases remaining between them. Looked up from germline, CDR1 is DFQATT and CDR2 is SNEGSKA (reference sequence). The CDR3 consists of 15 residues. The DNA for the CDR3 is TGCAGTGCTGCTCGGGGGGAGAGCTCTGGAAACACCATATATTTT. It encodes CSAARGESSGNTIYF.

As for this clonotype: A much bigger clone sits one base away, suggesting this may be a read error. The V call is TRBV20-1, the J call TRBJ2-3; D uncertain. Germline lookup yields CDR1 DFQATT and CDR2 SNEGSKA (reference sequence). V was cut by 3 bases and J by 6 bases, with 10 bases left in between. This CDR3 is built from 12 residues. The CDR3 sequence is CSASGWADTQYF. The DNA of the CDR3 is TGCAGTGCTAGCGGGTGGGCGGATACGCAGTATTTT.

This clonotype was observed once. Germline and junction disagree at one end, which may indicate a read error. The V gene is TRBV11-1, the J gene TRBJ2-2; TRBD1 agrees at 7 bases. The CDR3 totals 16 residues. CDR1 is SGHAT, CDR2 FQDESV, per germline (reference sequence). The CDR3 protein is CANSLQTGIQGGELFF. The CDR3 DNA is TGTGCCAACAGCCTACAGACAGGGATCCAGGGCGGGGAGCTGTTTTTT.

The rearrangement links TRBV13 to TRBJ1-4; D gene unclear. The CDR3 contains 17 residues. Trimming stripped 5 bases from V and 4 bases from J, with 20 bases between. CDR1 and CDR2 (germline): PRHDT, FYEKMQ (reference sequence). CDR3 sequence: CASSPYKLPTGNEKLFF. The DNA of the CDR3 is TGTGCCAGCAGCCCGTACAAACTCCCGACCGGTAATGAAAAACTGTTTTTT.

This rearrangement joins TRBV11-2 to TRBJ2-7, with TRBD1 identical over 7 bases. Germline V gene data show CDR1 as SGHAT and CDR2 as FQNNGV. The CDR3 has 15 residues. V lost 5 bases to trimming and J lost 10 bases; unmatched junction nucleotides: 17. DNA of the CDR3: TGTGCCAGCAGCCCGTCGACAGGGCCCTCCTACAAACAGTACTTC. This sequence encodes CASSPSTGPSYKQYF.

Concerning this clonotype itself: This may be a read error: a much more frequent sequence differs by one nucleotide. The chain employs TRBV29-1 and TRBJ2-1, with D tentatively TRBD2 (6 bases). Between the trimmed V and J ends, which lost 4 bases and 9 bases, there was a span of 16 bases. CDR1 and CDR2 (germline): SQVTM, ANQGSEA. The CDR3 length is 13 residues. Here the CDR3 DNA reads TGCAGCGTTGTGAGACTGGGGGGTACTGAGCAGTTCTTC. Translated, it gives CSVVRLGGTEQFF.

J is TRBJ2-3 and V is TRBV6-6, with D unclear. The germline V and J ends were trimmed by 2 bases and 0 bases, with 12 bases remaining between them. Germline V gene sequence: CDR1 MNHNY, CDR2 SVGAGI (reference sequence). The CDR3 consists of 16 residues. Written as DNA, the CDR3 is TGTGCCAGCAGTTACCGACAACGTTCTAGCACAGATACGCAGTATTTT. Amino acids: CASSYRQRSSTDTQYF.

About this clonotype: One end of the junction fails to match germline, which may point to a read error. The rearrangement links TRBV10-2 to TRBJ2-1; 13 bases fit TRBD2. The CDR3 sequence is 15 residues long. Germline loops: CDR1 WSHSY, CDR2 SAAADI. The CDR3 here is CASRTSGGAGNEQLF. The CDR3 nucleotides are TGCGCCAGCAGAACTAGCGGGGGGGCGGGAAATGAACAGCTCTTC.

As for this clonotype: A read error may account for a junction end that differs from germline. The chain carries TRBV6-2 or TRBV6-3 and TRBJ2-7; unclear D gene. Germline CDR1 reads MNHEY; CDR2 reads SVGEGT. The CDR3 runs to 17 residues. The CDR3 region is CANSYSLGRPTLYEQYF. CDR3 bases: TGTGCCAACAGTTACTCCCTAGGACGCCCCACCCTCTACGAGCAGTACTTC.

This clonotype has a handful of counts. A clone one base away is much larger, so this may be a read error. The rearrangement joins TRBV5-1 to TRBJ2-3; D is uncertain. This CDR3 spans 12 amino acids. The V and J ends lost 1 base and 2 bases respectively, with 2 bases between them. Per germline, CDR1 SGHRS and CDR2 YFSETQ. The CDR3 DNA reads as TGCGCCAGCAGCTTGTTCACAGATACGCAGTATTTT. Its protein is CASSLFTDTQYF.

Only one count was recorded for this clonotype. One end of the junction is discordant with germline, which a read error may explain. This chain connects TRBV11-3 to TRBJ2-1, with D possibly matching TRBD2 (6 bases). Germline V gene lookup returns CDR1 SGHNT and CDR2 YENEEA. The CDR3 is 13 residues long. CDR3 bases: TGTGCCAGCAGCTTCCTCGGAGGGTCCAAGCAGTTCTTT. As protein: CASSFLGGSKQFF.

This clonotype was counted at least ten times. The genes are TRBV12-3 or TRBV12-4 and TRBJ2-1; D is unresolved. The CDR3 is 9 amino acids. V lost 11 bases, J lost 13 bases, and 12 bases lay in between. Written as DNA, the CDR3 is TGTGCCCGATCCCCCGTACAGTTCTTC. Its protein is CARSPVQFF.

Points on this clonotype: A much larger clone lies one base from this, so it may be a read error. The V call is TRBV6-5, the J call TRBJ1-3; a possible D gene is TRBD1 (5 bases). The CDR3 is 13 amino acids. The germline V and J ends were trimmed by 10 bases and 5 bases, with 15 bases remaining between them. Per the germline V gene, CDR1 is MNHEY and CDR2 is SVGAGI. The CDR3 DNA follows: TGTGCCAACACTTCAGGGAATAGAAACACCATATATTTT. Translating it yields CANTSGNRNTIYF.

CDR3 DNA: TGCAGTGCTAGAGACCCCTCATTGACCTACGAGCAGTACTTC. It yields the protein CSARDPSLTYEQYF. The rearrangement links TRBV20-1 to TRBJ2-7; D is uncertain. The V gene lost 0 bases and the J gene lost 2 bases, with 11 bases spanning the gap. There are 14 residues in the CDR3. Germline V gives CDR1 DFQATT, CDR2 SNEGSKA (reference sequence).

Regarding this clonotype: The junction departs from the called germline gene at one end, perhaps through a read error. The chain combines TRBV6-2 or TRBV6-3 with TRBJ2-2, with a tentative D call TRBD2 (6 bases). Germline lookup yields CDR1 MNHEY and CDR2 SVGEGT. This CDR3 spans 16 amino acids. The CDR3 spells CACSKRLAGRTGELFF. The CDR3 DNA is TGTGCCTGCAGCAAACGACTGGCGGGGAGAACCGGGGAGCTGTTTTTT.

The chain carries TRBV20-1 and TRBJ2-3; possibly TRBD2 for D (5 bases). Germline values: CDR1 DFQATT, CDR2 SNEGSKA (reference sequence). Between the trimmed V and J ends, which lost 4 bases and 4 bases, there was a span of 18 bases. The CDR3 is made up of 15 amino acids. CDR3 coding DNA: TGCAGTGCTATCCAACAGAGGACCGGGGCAGATACGCAGTATTTT. Translating it yields CSAIQQRTGADTQYF.

This chain uses TRBV6-2 or TRBV6-3 with TRBJ2-7; unclear D gene. The CDR3 has 14 residues. Between the trimmed V and J ends, which lost 6 bases and 4 bases, there was a span of 16 bases. Germline CDR1 MNHEY, CDR2 SVGEGT. The CDR3 protein is CASRSAGPRYEQYF. The DNA for the CDR3 is TGTGCCAGCAGGTCCGCCGGGCCTAGGTACGAGCAGTACTTC.